The entry below gives a single T cell receptor (beta chain) sequence along with its context. Its antigen target is currently unknown. Base qualities are missing; no much larger clone stands one base away. The record originates from a study of blood T cells in healthy people across ages (dated by TCRdb to 2015 to 2017). Concerning the study at large: In model experiments, roughly one uniquely barcoded TCR beta cDNA molecule per two T cells was captured by template switching. The donors were split into four age groups: young (average 16 years), middle-aged (39), aged (approximately 60) and long-lived (roughly 86). Using the same blood draw, the study looked at two additional independent replicas of 1 million unique cDNA reads for two donors, one aged 18 to 30 and the other aged 80 or older. To avoid experimental bias, donors of different ages were distributed randomly across sequencing lanes. Using deep sequencing normalized with unique cDNA molecular identifiers, the study measured how TCR beta repertoire diversity changes with age.

The donors were a few dozen Caucasian individuals from Russia, aged 6 to 90 years, who were systemically healthy. Approximately 10 milliliters of peripheral blood were collected from each donor into EDTA-treated Vacutainer tubes. Ficoll-Paque density-gradient centrifugation was used to isolate PBMCs, with at least 6.5 million obtained per sample. Trizol reagent was used to extract total RNA from the PBMCs, yielding at least 6 micrograms per sample. For every donor, an aliquot of PBMCs went through flow cytometry to measure the percentages of naive CD45RAhigh/CD27high T cells. Ends trimmed: V by 3 bases, J by 12 bases; bases unmatched to a gene: 12. The CDR3, from cysteine to phenylalanine, totals 17 residues. The DNA shown is the 51-base CDR3, in frame from base 1. From a lookup of the germline V gene, CDR1 and CDR2 are ENHRY and SYGVKD. The library was made by 5' RACE. This sample was sequenced with an Illumina HiSeq 2500. A second PCR of 7 to 11 cycles was performed with a sample-barcoded 5' primer and a J-beta primer mix. A unique molecular identifier was introduced onto each TCR beta cDNA molecule by a template-switch 5' adaptor carrying 12 random nucleotides. Each sample yielded at least 3 million CDR3-containing paired-end reads. First-strand cDNA synthesis was performed from all RNA using the Mint cDNA synthesis kit, with priming by a TRBC-specific oligonucleotide. After uracil-DNA glycosylase treatment, a first 18-cycle PCR used universal primers M1SS and BC2_uni_R on all cDNA. Turning to the authors' computational methods: Each sample was normalized by randomly selecting 1 million high-quality reads, each carrying a distinct molecular identifier. Reads sharing molecular identifiers were discarded rather than binned into consensus sequences. MiTCR, set to a Q25 quality threshold and the strictest error-elimination algorithm, was used for CDR3 identification, clonotype clustering and error correction. Lower-bound total TCR beta diversity was estimated with a nonparametric unseen species model using Euler transformation. The public reads were reprocessed in TCRdb via fastp at Q25 and MiXCR, keeping in-frame beta chains. Every distinct CDR3 protein forms one entry, paired with its most common genes and DNA. For this entry, the V and J calls and clone size follow TCRdb and not the study's own pipeline. Within this sample are about 680,000 distinct CDR3 sequences, with around 45% of them counted one time only. About 32% of the sample is in the top ten clones.

The investigation overall reported the following: Because the CMV infection status of the donors was unknown, age-related changes in expanded clonotypes may potentially have been confounded. Observed TCR beta diversity per million T cells fell roughly linearly with age, and a significant reduction was already apparent by age about 36. Estimates of total diversity based on one million sequenced T cells were regarded as lower bounds and as underestimates. A strong correlation was found between observed TCR beta diversity and the percentage of naive T cells measured by flow cytometry. Compared with the aged group, more naive CD4+ T cells, fewer expanded clones and increased TCR diversity were shown by the long-lived group, suggesting age selection. Conclusive comparison of naive and antigen-experienced compartments was prevented by the profiling of bulk unsorted PBMCs.

The sequence is built from TRBV10-3 and TRBJ2-3; TRBD2 aligns with 16 central bases. The origin of this receptor is a woman aged 55-69 years in good health. Source material: blood. The CDR3 here reads CAISDFSLGLAGGTQYF. The nucleotide sequence reads TGTGCCATCAGTGATTTCTCTCTGGGACTAGCGGGAGGGACCCAGTATTTT.